The 19 T cell receptor beta chains reported below all come from one sample, sequenced in a study of Graves' ophthalmopathy and Graves' hyperthyroidism. CDR3 regions of TCR beta were amplified from RNA transcripts. Following a first-round RT-PCR that used HTBI primers, a second-round multiplex PCR was carried out. MiXCR, run by TCRdb on the multiplex PCR reads, gives a single entry per CDR3 protein. The repertoire holds more than 300,000 distinct CDR3 sequences, with roughly 15% as singletons. The sample consisted of peripheral blood. The source of these receptors is an adult woman with stable Graves' hyperthyroidism.

The sample holds a few counts of this clonotype. This clone may be a read error of a much larger clone one base away. The CDR3 spells CASSYGAGYQPKHF. CDR3 coding DNA: TGTGCCAGCAGTTACGGGGCAGGGTATCAGCCCAAGCATTTT. The chain links TRBV6-2 or TRBV6-3 to TRBJ1-5, with a tentative D call TRBD1 (5 bases). Germline values: CDR1 MNHEY, CDR2 SVGEGT. CDR3 size: 14 residues.

This chain connects TRBV20-1 to TRBJ2-7; 15 bases align to TRBD2. CDR3 length equals 15 residues. V shed 3 bases, J shed 3 bases, and the junction held 3 bases outside the gene matches. CDR1 is DFQATT and CDR2 is SNEGSKA in the germline V gene (reference sequence). The DNA for the CDR3 is TGCAGTGCTAGTACGGGACTAGCGGGGGGCTACGAGCAGTACTTC. Protein sequence: CSASTGLAGGYEQYF.

On this clonotype itself: This may arise from a read error, as a much more abundant clone is one base away. This sequence joins TRBV28 and TRBJ2-7, with D possibly matching TRBD1 (6 bases). This CDR3 region has 14 residues. CDR1 MDHEN and CDR2 SYDVKM come from the germline V gene. CDR3 DNA sequence: TGTTCCAGCAGTTTACCGGGACACAACTACGAGCAGTACTTC. Translation: CSSSLPGHNYEQYF.

This rearrangement joins TRBV6-1 to TRBJ2-7; maybe TRBD2 (6 bases). V was cut by 6 bases and J by 12 bases, with 18 bases left in between. The CDR3 extends over 12 amino acids. Germline V CDR1 and CDR2: MNHNS, SASEGT. The CDR3 sequence is CASRPERVGSYF. CDR3 DNA sequence: TGTGCCAGCAGACCCGAGCGGGTCGGGTCGTACTTC.

The chain links TRBV20-1 to TRBJ2-7; D is ambiguous. V was pared by 4 bases and J by 0 bases, with 10 bases between. CDR3 length equals 13 residues. Per the germline V gene, CDR1 is DFQATT and CDR2 is SNEGSKA (reference sequence). As DNA, the CDR3 is TGCAGTGCTAATAAGGAAAACTCCTACGAGCAGTACTTC. Its protein product is CSANKENSYEQYF.

This clonotype has ten or more counts. The gene calls are TRBV27 and TRBJ1-5; D is perhaps TRBD1 (6 bases). V was trimmed by 4 bases and J by 1 base, leaving 8 bases between them. There are 14 residues in the CDR3. Looked up from germline, CDR1 is MNHEY and CDR2 is SMNVEV (reference sequence). The CDR3 spells CASSWGQSNQPQHF. CDR3 sequence (DNA): TGTGCCAGCAGTTGGGGACAAAGCAATCAGCCCCAGCATTTT.

This clonotype turned up a few times. The gene calls are TRBV7-9 and TRBJ2-2, with D uncertain. The germline V gene has CDR1 SEHNR and CDR2 FQNEAQ (reference sequence). Between the trimmed V and J ends, which lost 1 base and 5 bases, there was a span of 11 bases. CDR3 length: 15 residues. The CDR3 sequence: CASSLVDPNTGELFF. In DNA form, the CDR3 reads TGTGCCAGCAGCTTAGTGGACCCAAATACCGGGGAGCTGTTTTTT.

This clonotype was found a few times. A read error may explain this, as a much larger clone is one base away. The CDR3 does not close with the conserved phenylalanine or tryptophan, likely indicating a read error. The rearrangement links TRBV11-1 to TRBJ1-1; no clear D. The V gene's germline CDR1 is SGHAT and CDR2 FQDESV (reference sequence). This CDR3 contains 14 residues. Trimming left V 5 bases short and J 1 base short, with 11 bases between. CDR3 bases: TGTGCCAGCAGCCCTTTCCGAGGGAACACTGAAGCTTTCCTT. Its translation is CASSPFRGNTEAFL.

This clonotype was recorded many times. CDR3: CASSLGVVVTQYF. The DNA for the CDR3 is TGTGCCAGCAGCTTAGGGGTCGTCGTGACCCAGTACTTC. This chain joins TRBV7-2 and TRBJ2-5; D not resolved. Germline loops: CDR1 SGHTA, CDR2 FQGNSA. Trimming cost V 1 base and J 7 bases, with 10 bases left between them. This CDR3 is 13 amino acids long.

This clonotype has at least ten counts. The gene calls are TRBV5-1 and TRBJ1-2; D ambiguous. Trimming took off 4 bases at V and 1 base at J, with 17 bases between the two ends. This CDR3 region has 16 residues. CDR1 is SGHRS and CDR2 is YFSETQ in the germline V gene. The CDR3 reads CASSPDGPQNNYGYTF. DNA of the CDR3: TGCGCCAGCAGCCCGGACGGACCGCAGAATAACTATGGCTACACCTTC.

This clonotype was seen many times. This sequence may be a read error, since a much larger clone differs from it by one base. The CDR3 does not close with the conserved phenylalanine or tryptophan, likely indicating a read error. This chain's CDR3 is CASRKQGFNYGYTL. In DNA form, the CDR3 reads TGTGCCAGCAGGAAACAGGGCTTCAACTATGGCTACACCCTC. This chain links TRBV12-3 or TRBV12-4 with TRBJ1-2, with D possibly matching TRBD1 (6 bases). The CDR3 consists of 14 residues. The V end was cut by 6 bases, the J end by 2 bases, with 13 bases between.

There are many counts of this clonotype. The rearrangement uses TRBV28 and TRBJ2-7; tentatively, D is TRBD1 (6 bases). Germline CDR1 is MDHEN and CDR2 is SYDVKM. The CDR3 consists of 15 residues. V was cut by 4 bases and J by 5 bases, with 18 bases left in between. CDR3 residues: CASSSPRGGSNEQYF. The CDR3 DNA follows: TGTGCCAGCAGTTCCCCCCGAGGGGGTAGCAACGAGCAGTACTTC.

V gene TRBV10-3 combines with J gene TRBJ1-1; 8 bases are shared with TRBD1. The CDR3 has 16 residues. V shed 0 bases, J shed 1 base, and the junction held 4 bases outside the gene matches. Looked up from germline, CDR1 is ENHRY and CDR2 is SYGVKD. The CDR3 here is CAISESPDRENTEAFF. The CDR3 nucleotides are TGTGCCATCAGTGAGTCGCCGGACAGGGAGAACACTGAAGCTTTCTTT.

This clonotype was picked up many times. This sequence joins TRBV5-1 and TRBJ1-2, with a weak D call TRBD1 (5 bases). The CDR3 totals 13 residues. The germline V gene has CDR1 SGHRS and CDR2 YFSETQ. The germline V and J ends were trimmed by 0 bases and 9 bases, with 12 bases remaining between them. The DNA for the CDR3 is TGCGCCAGCAGCTTGGCCGGAAGGGGAAGCTACACCTTC. Amino acids: CASSLAGRGSYTF.

This clonotype was seen repeatedly, ten times or more. The V and J genes are TRBV27 and TRBJ1-1; a possible D gene is TRBD1 (5 bases). This CDR3 comprises 14 residues. CDR1 and CDR2 (germline): MNHEY, SMNVEV (reference sequence). V lost 2 bases and J 5 bases, leaving 12 bases between the germline ends. This chain's CDR3 is CASSLQDSPTEAFF. CDR3 in DNA: TGTGCCAGCAGTTTACAAGACAGCCCGACTGAAGCTTTCTTT.

This clonotype was counted many times. In DNA form, the CDR3 reads TGTGCCAGCAGTTTAGCATCTGCAGGGAGTACTGAAGCTTTCTTT. This sequence encodes CASSLASAGSTEAFF. The V call is TRBV12-3 or TRBV12-4, the J call TRBJ1-1, with TRBD1 as a possible D gene (5 bases). The ends were cut back, 0 bases at V and 5 bases at J, with 13 bases in the middle. This CDR3 has 15 amino acids.

This clonotype has a single count. J is TRBJ1-6 and V is TRBV6-5, with D unresolved. The V gene lost 0 bases and the J gene lost 11 bases, with 14 bases spanning the gap. There are 15 residues in the CDR3. Germline V CDR1 and CDR2: MNHEY, SVGAGI. CDR3 in amino acids: CASSYSADEPAPLHF. DNA for the CDR3: TGTGCCAGCAGTTACTCAGCCGATGAACCAGCACCCCTCCACTTT.

Many counts were recorded for this clonotype. The chain is built from TRBV6-5 and TRBJ2-2; D tentatively reads TRBD1 or TRBD2 (7 bases each). Trimming took 2 bases from V and 2 from J, leaving 15 bases between them. Germline V gene sequence: CDR1 MNHEY, CDR2 SVGAGI. This CDR3 is built from 17 residues. The CDR3 spells CASSYRRGGVNTGELFF. The CDR3 DNA is TGTGCCAGCAGTTACCGCAGGGGGGGGGTTAACACCGGGGAGCTGTTTTTT.

This clonotype was observed at least ten times. The chain has TRBV28 and TRBJ1-2; D not resolved. The V gene's germline CDR1 is MDHEN and CDR2 SYDVKM. With 0 bases removed from V and 2 bases from J, the gap between germline ends came to 7 bases. This CDR3 has 14 residues. The CDR3 sequence: CASSLWAGNYGYTF. CDR3 coding DNA: TGTGCCAGCAGTTTATGGGCAGGAAACTATGGCTACACCTTC.